The entry below describes one T cell receptor beta chain. Its cognate antigen is unknown. Run at survey level, the immunoSEQ assay was version v3.0. The study targeted roughly 35,000-50,000 T-cell genomes per sample in sequencing. Using immunoSEQ multiplex PCR, the repertoire was profiled, and TCRdb retains in-frame clones only, with some absent. Of tens of thousands of clones listed, roughly 80% were seen once; the top ten hold 11%. These data come from a study of long-term antiretroviral therapy in people with HIV. Findings and caveats of the study: Adherence to ART, viral resistance and therapy changes lacked any data. Diversity increased after ART yet remained lower than in transplant donor controls.

CDR3 length equals 14 residues. Germline CDR1 MNHEY, CDR2 SMNVEV (reference sequence). The V gene lost 6 bases and the J gene lost 2 bases, with 13 bases spanning the gap. V and J are TRBV27 and TRBJ2-5; D remains ambiguous. The material was unsorted PBMCs, obtained 1.1 years before starting antiretroviral therapy. The clonotype comes from a woman aged 40 to 50 with HIV. In nucleotides, the CDR3 is TGTGCCAGCAGCCACAGCTCTCCGCAAGAGACCCAGTACTTC. Translation gives CASSHSSPQETQYF.